A single sample gave rise to the 8 T cell receptor beta chains below, sequenced in a study of blood T cell repertoires in COVID-19. TCRdb's table, derived via immunoSEQ multiplex PCR, lists solely in-frame clones and lacks some. Of about 74,000 clones in the sample, approximately 80% were seen once. The sequenced sample was peripheral blood. These TCRs come from a human donor in a cohort sampled during active COVID-19.

The chain employs TRBV19 and TRBJ2-5; 8 nucleotides align to TRBD2. CDR3 length: 17 residues. V was clipped by 4 bases and J by 2 bases; unmatched bases: 12. Germline V lookup: CDR1 LNHDA, CDR2 SQIVND (reference sequence). This chain's CDR3 is CASSTRLGGGQQETQYF. The CDR3 DNA is TGTGCCAGTAGTACGCGACTTGGCGGGGGGCAACAAGAGACCCAGTACTTC.

The chain carries TRBV28 and TRBJ2-7; D is undetermined. This CDR3 has 11 amino acids. V dropped 7 bases and J dropped 4 bases, with 8 bases sitting between them. Germline CDR1 reads MDHEN; CDR2 reads SYDVKM. CDR3 amino acids: CASTSNYEQYF. Here the CDR3 DNA reads TGTGCCAGCACCTCTAATTACGAGCAGTACTTC.

This rearrangement joins TRBV5-1 to TRBJ1-4; D is possibly TRBD1 (5 bases). The V end was cut by 4 bases, the J end by 7 bases, with 14 bases between. The CDR3 is made up of 14 amino acids. Germline V gives CDR1 SGHRS, CDR2 YFSETQ. The CDR3 DNA is TGCGCCAGCAGCCCGACAGAGGCAGTTGAAAAACTGTTTTTT. Residues: CASSPTEAVEKLFF.

The rearrangement links TRBV10-3 to TRBJ2-7; D may be TRBD1 (8 bases). The CDR3 spans 17 residues. V was trimmed by 3 bases and J by 4 bases, leaving 22 bases between them. CDR1 is ENHRY, CDR2 SYGVKD, per germline. The CDR3 coding sequence is TGTGCCATCAGTGAAGCGGGACAGGATCCGAAGAGGTACGAGCAGTACTTC. This sequence encodes CAISEAGQDPKRYEQYF.

J is TRBJ2-1 and V is TRBV7-7; D may be TRBD2 (6 bases). V was cut by 3 bases and J by 6 bases, with 18 bases left in between. CDR3 length equals 16 residues. Germline CDR1 reads SSHAT; CDR2 reads FNYEAQ (reference sequence). The CDR3 sequence is CASSFREAQDFNEQFF. CDR3 nucleotides: TGTGCCAGCAGCTTTAGGGAGGCCCAGGACTTCAATGAGCAGTTCTTC.

The chain joins TRBV3-1 (or the pseudogene TRBV3-2) to TRBJ1-2; 9 bases are shared with TRBD1. J lost 8 bases, V lost 4 bases, and 14 bases had no gene match. This CDR3 is 16 amino acids long. Germline V gene lookup returns CDR1 LGHDT and CDR2 YNNKEL (reference sequence). Here the CDR3 reads CASSPGTGYGALGYTF. CDR3 nucleotide sequence: TGTGCCAGCAGCCCCGGGACAGGGTATGGGGCATTAGGCTACACCTTC.

The sample holds one count of this clone. The rearrangement joins TRBV19 to TRBJ1-1, with 7 bases aligning to TRBD1. With 3 bases clipped from V and 1 base from J, the junction kept 8 bases outside the gene matches. The germline V gene encodes CDR1 LNHDA and CDR2 SQIVND (reference sequence). This CDR3 region has 16 residues. The CDR3: CASSMRRGPANTEAFF. In DNA form, the CDR3 reads TGTGCCAGTAGTATGAGAAGGGGGCCGGCGAACACTGAAGCTTTCTTT.

The V gene is TRBV18, the J gene TRBJ1-3, with D uncertain. This CDR3 is 16 amino acids long. V lost 2 bases to trimming and J lost 1 base, with 12 bases between them. In germline, CDR1 is KGHSH, CDR2 LQKENI. Here the CDR3 DNA reads TGTGCCAGCTCACCATCACCGGTCCTGTCTGGAAACACCATATATTTT. It translates to CASSPSPVLSGNTIYF.